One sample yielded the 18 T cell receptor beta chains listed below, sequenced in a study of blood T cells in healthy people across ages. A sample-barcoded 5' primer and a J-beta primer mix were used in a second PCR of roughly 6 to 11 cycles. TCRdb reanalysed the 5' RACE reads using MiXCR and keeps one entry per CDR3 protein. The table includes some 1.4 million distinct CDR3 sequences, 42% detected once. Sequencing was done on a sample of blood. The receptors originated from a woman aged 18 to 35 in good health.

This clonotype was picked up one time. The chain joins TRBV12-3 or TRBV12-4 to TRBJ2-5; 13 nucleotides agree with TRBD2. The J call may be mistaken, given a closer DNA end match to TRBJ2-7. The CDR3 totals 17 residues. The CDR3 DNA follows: TGTGCCAGCAGAAGGGTGCCGGGACTAGCGGGACTACACGAGCAGTACTTC. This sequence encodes CASRRVPGLAGLHEQYF.

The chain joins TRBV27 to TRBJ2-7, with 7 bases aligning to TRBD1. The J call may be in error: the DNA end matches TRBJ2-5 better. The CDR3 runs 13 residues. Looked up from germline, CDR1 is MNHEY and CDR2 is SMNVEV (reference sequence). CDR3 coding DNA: TGTGCCGTAGGGAGAGGGGGCGGTGAGACCCAGTACTTC. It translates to CAVGRGGGETQYF.

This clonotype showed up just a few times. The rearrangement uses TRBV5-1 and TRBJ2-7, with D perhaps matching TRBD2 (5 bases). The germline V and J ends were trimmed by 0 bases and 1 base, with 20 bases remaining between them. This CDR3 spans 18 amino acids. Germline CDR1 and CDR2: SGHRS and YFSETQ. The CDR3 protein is CASSLAPWGSEESYEQYF. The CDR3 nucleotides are TGCGCCAGCAGCTTGGCCCCCTGGGGTAGCGAAGAATCCTACGAGCAGTACTTC.

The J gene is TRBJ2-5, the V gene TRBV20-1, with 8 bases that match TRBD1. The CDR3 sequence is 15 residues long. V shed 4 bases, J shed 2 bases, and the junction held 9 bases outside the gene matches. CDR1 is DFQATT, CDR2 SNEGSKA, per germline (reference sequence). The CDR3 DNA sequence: TGCAGTGCTACACTAGGGACAGGAGAGCAAGAGACCCAGTACTTC. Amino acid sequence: CSATLGTGEQETQYF.

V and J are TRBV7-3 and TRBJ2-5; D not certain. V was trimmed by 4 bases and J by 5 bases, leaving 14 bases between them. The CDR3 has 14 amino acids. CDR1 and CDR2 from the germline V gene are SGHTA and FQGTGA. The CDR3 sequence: CASSSPGAAETQYF. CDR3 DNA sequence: TGTGCCAGCAGCTCTCCTGGAGCAGCGGAGACCCAGTACTTC.

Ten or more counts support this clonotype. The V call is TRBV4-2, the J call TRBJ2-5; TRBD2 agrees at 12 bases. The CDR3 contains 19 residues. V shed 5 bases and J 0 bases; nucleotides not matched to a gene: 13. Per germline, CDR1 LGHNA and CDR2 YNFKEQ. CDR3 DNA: TGTGCCAGCAGCACTAGACTAGCGGGAGCGTCGATTGACCAAGAGACCCAGTACTTC. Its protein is CASSTRLAGASIDQETQYF.

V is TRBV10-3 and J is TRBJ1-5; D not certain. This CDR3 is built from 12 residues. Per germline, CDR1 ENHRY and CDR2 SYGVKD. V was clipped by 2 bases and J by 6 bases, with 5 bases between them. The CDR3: CAISEGSQPQHF. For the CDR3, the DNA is TGTGCCATCAGTGAGGGTTCTCAGCCCCAGCATTTT.

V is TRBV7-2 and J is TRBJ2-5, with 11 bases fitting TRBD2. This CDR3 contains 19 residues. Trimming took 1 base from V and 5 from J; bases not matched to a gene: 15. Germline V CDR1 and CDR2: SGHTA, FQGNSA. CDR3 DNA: TGTGCCAGCAGCTTAGTCGGTAGCGGGGGGGCCGGTATTTGGGAGACCCAGTACTTC. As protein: CASSLVGSGGAGIWETQYF.

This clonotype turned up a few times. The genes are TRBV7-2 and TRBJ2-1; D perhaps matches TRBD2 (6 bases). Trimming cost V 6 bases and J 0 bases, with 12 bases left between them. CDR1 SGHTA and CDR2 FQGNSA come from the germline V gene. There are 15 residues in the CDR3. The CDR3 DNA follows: TGTGCCAGCAGGGGGGACTCAAGCTCCTACAATGAGCAGTTCTTC. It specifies CASRGDSSSYNEQFF.

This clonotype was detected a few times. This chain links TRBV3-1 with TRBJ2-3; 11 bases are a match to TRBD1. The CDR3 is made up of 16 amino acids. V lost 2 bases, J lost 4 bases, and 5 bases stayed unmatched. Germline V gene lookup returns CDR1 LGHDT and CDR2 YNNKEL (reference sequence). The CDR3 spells CASSQLRGQGADTQYF. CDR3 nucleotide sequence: TGTGCCAGCAGCCAATTAAGGGGACAGGGGGCAGATACGCAGTATTTT.

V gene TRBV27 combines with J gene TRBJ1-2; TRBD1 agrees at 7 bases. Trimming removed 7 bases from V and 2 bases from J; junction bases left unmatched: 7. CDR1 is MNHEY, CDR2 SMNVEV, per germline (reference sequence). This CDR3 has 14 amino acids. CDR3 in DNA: TGTGCCAGCACCCCCGACAGGGTAAACTATGGCTACACCTTC. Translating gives CASTPDRVNYGYTF.

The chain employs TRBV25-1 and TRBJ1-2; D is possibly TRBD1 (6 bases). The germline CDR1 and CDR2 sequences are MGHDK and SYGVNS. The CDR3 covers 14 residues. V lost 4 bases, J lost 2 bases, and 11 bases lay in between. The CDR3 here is CASSVGAGNYGYTF. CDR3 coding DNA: TGTGCCAGCAGTGTGGGGGCCGGAAACTATGGCTACACCTTC.

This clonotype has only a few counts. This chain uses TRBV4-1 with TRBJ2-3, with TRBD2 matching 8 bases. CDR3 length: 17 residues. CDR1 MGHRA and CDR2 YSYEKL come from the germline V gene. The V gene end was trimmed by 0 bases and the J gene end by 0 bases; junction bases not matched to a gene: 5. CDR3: CASSQDRGGGSTDTQYF. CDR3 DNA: TGCGCCAGCAGCCAAGATCGAGGCGGGGGGAGCACAGATACGCAGTATTTT.

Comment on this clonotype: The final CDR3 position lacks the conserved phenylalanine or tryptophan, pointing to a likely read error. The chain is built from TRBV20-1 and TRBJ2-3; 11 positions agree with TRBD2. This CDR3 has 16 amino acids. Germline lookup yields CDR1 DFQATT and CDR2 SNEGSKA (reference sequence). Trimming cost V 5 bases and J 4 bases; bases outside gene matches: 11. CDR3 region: CSAPSGGPGGSDTQYS. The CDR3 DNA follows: TGCAGTGCTCCTAGCGGGGGGCCCGGGGGGTCAGATACGCAGTATTCT.

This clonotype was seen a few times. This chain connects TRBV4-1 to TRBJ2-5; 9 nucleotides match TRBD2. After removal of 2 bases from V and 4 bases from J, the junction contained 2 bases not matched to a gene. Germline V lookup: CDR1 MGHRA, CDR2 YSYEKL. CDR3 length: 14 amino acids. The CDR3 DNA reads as TGCGCCAGCAGCCAATCGGGACTAGCAGAGACCCAGTACTTC. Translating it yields CASSQSGLAETQYF.

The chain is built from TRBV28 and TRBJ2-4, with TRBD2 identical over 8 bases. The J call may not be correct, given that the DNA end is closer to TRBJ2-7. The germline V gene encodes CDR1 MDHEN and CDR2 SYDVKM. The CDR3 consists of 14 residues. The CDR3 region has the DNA TGTGCCAGCAGTCAAGCGGGAGCTCGGTACGAGCAGTACTTC. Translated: CASSQAGARYEQYF.

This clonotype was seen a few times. The CDR3 sequence is CASSLIGSKQYF. The DNA for the CDR3 is TGTGCCAGCAGCTTAATAGGTAGCAAGCAGTACTTC. The gene calls are TRBV7-2 and TRBJ2-7, with no clear D. With 2 bases removed from V and 8 bases from J, the gap between germline ends came to 10 bases. The CDR3 has 12 residues. The V gene's germline CDR1 is SGHTA and CDR2 FQGNSA.

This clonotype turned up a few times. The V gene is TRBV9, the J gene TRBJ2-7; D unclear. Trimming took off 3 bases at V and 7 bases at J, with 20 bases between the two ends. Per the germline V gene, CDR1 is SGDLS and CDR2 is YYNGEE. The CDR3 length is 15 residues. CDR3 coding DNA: TGTGCCAGCAGCGGTCCTTTACAAGGTCTCGGAGAGCAGTACTTC. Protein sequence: CASSGPLQGLGEQYF.